Each of the 27 T cell receptor beta chains below was sequenced from the same sample in a study of cytomegalovirus exposure and HLA in healthy donors. Sequencing was performed with immunoSEQ multiplex PCR; in TCRdb, only in-frame clones are kept and a portion is missing. Of under 400,000 clones listed, roughly 85% are singletons. Sequenced: PBMCs. The origin of the receptors is a young woman in good health and CMV-seronegative.

This clone has only one observation. The rearrangement links TRBV5-6 to TRBJ1-3; possibly TRBD1 for D (5 bases). This CDR3 has 15 residues. V lost 3 bases and J 1 base, leaving 11 bases between the germline ends. Per germline, CDR1 SGHDT and CDR2 YYEEEE. The CDR3 is CASSSLRVSGNTIYF. CDR3 sequence (DNA): TGTGCCAGCAGCTCACTCAGGGTGTCTGGAAACACCATATATTTT.

The V and J genes are TRBV5-1 and TRBJ2-5; TRBD2 might be the D (6 bases). Trimming pared 0 bases from V and 2 bases from J, leaving 14 bases between. The CDR3 covers 16 residues. CDR1 SGHRS and CDR2 YFSETQ come from the germline V gene. This chain's CDR3 is CASSLGTTPSQETQYF. DNA of the CDR3: TGCGCCAGCAGCTTGGGGACTACCCCCTCACAAGAGACCCAGTACTTC.

This clone was detected only a few times. The V and J genes are TRBV10-3 and TRBJ1-1; D uncertain. Germline CDR1 ENHRY, CDR2 SYGVKD. Trimming removed 2 bases at V and 0 bases at J, with 7 bases between. The CDR3 runs to 14 residues. Here the CDR3 DNA reads TGTGCCATCAGTGAGACGGGGATGAACACTGAAGCTTTCTTT. Translation: CAISETGMNTEAFF.

The genes are TRBV5-4 and TRBJ1-3; D is unclear. Trimming left V 10 bases short and J 0 bases short, with 11 bases between. Germline CDR1 is SGHNT and CDR2 is YYREEE (reference sequence). The CDR3 totals 13 residues. CDR3 coding DNA: TGTGCCGGCCAGTATAACTCTGGAAACACCATATATTTT. Protein: CAGQYNSGNTIYF.

The CDR3 loop is CASSEGPGNYEQYF. The CDR3 DNA follows: TGCGCCAGCAGTGAGGGTCCAGGGAACTACGAGCAGTACTTC. V is TRBV10-1 and J is TRBJ2-7, with a possible D match to TRBD1 (5 bases). The CDR3 is 14 residues long. The germline CDR1 and CDR2 sequences are WNHNN and SYGVQD (reference sequence). V lost 2 bases, J lost 3 bases, and 11 bases lay in between.

Only a few counts were recorded for this clone. The chain links TRBV20-1 to TRBJ1-2; D not resolved. This CDR3 region has 11 residues. V gave up 7 bases and J gave up 2 bases, with 8 bases separating them. The germline gives CDR1 DFQATT, CDR2 SNEGSKA (reference sequence). CDR3 in amino acids: CSGQANYGYTF. The CDR3 bases are TGCAGTGGGCAGGCGAACTATGGCTACACCTTC.

This chain connects TRBV7-9 to TRBJ1-1; D is perhaps TRBD1 (6 bases). This CDR3 spans 13 amino acids. Germline CDR1 is SEHNR and CDR2 is FQNEAQ (reference sequence). The V end lost 2 bases, the J end lost 8 bases, and 12 bases lay between the germline ends. The CDR3 DNA is TGTGCCAGCAGCTTAAGTGAAGGACAGGAAGCTTTCTTT. Its protein product is CASSLSEGQEAFF.

The rearrangement joins TRBV11-2 to TRBJ2-7; 7 bases match TRBD2. Germline values: CDR1 SGHAT, CDR2 FQNNGV. The CDR3 totals 18 residues. The trim removed 2 bases at V and 3 bases at J, leaving 16 bases unmatched. In DNA, the CDR3 is TGTGCCAGCAGCTTAAAGTTATCAGTAGCGGGTGTGCTCTACGAGCAGTACTTC. It yields the protein CASSLKLSVAGVLYEQYF.

This rearrangement joins TRBV27 to TRBJ2-2; 15 bases map to TRBD2. Germline CDR1 and CDR2: MNHEY and SMNVEV (reference sequence). The CDR3 consists of 16 residues. The junction had 5 bases not matched to a gene; V was cut back by 6 bases and J by 6 bases. In DNA form, the CDR3 reads TGTGCCAGCAGCCATGGGACTAGCGGGAGGTCCGGGGAGCTGTTTTTT. It encodes CASSHGTSGRSGELFF.

V usage is TRBV4-1 and J usage is TRBJ2-7; 8 bases are a match to TRBD2. The V segment lost 4 bases and the J segment 0 bases; nucleotides outside the gene matches: 20. Germline CDR1 and CDR2: MGHRA and YSYEKL. CDR3 size: 20 residues. The CDR3 coding sequence is TGCGCCAGCAGCCGAGGGATCAGGACTAGCCGGGTGCTCGGCTCCTACGAGCAGTACTTC. Translating it yields CASSRGIRTSRVLGSYEQYF.

The chain joins TRBV4-2 to TRBJ2-3; 10 bases are a match to TRBD2. CDR1 and CDR2 from the germline V gene are LGHNA and YNFKEQ. Unmatched junction bases numbered 8, after V lost 0 bases and J lost 5 bases. This CDR3 is 17 amino acids long. CDR3 nucleotides: TGTGCCAGCAGCCAAGATACCGGACTAGCGGTTCAAGATACGCAGTATTTT. Protein sequence: CASSQDTGLAVQDTQYF.

V and J are TRBV18 and TRBJ2-1; 9 positions agree with TRBD2. Per the germline V gene, CDR1 is KGHSH and CDR2 is LQKENI. V shed 3 bases and J 7 bases; nucleotides not matched to a gene: 10. This CDR3 spans 16 amino acids. The CDR3 is CASSPSGGRARNEQFF. CDR3 sequence (DNA): TGTGCCAGCTCACCGTCCGGCGGGAGGGCCAGAAATGAGCAGTTCTTC.

The rearrangement links TRBV28 to TRBJ1-2; 8 bases line up with TRBD1. Germline lookup yields CDR1 MDHEN and CDR2 SYDVKM. J was trimmed by 4 bases and V by 6 bases; bases with no gene match: 7. The CDR3 covers 14 residues. In nucleotides, the CDR3 is TGTGCCAGCAGAGACAGGGGCGACGGCTATGGCTACACCTTC. The encoded protein is CASRDRGDGYGYTF.

The J gene is TRBJ1-5, the V gene TRBV6-1; TRBD1 agrees at 8 bases. The CDR3 covers 16 residues. Germline CDR1 and CDR2: MNHNS and SASEGT. J lost 7 bases, V lost 4 bases, and 12 bases had no gene match. In DNA form, the CDR3 reads TGTGCCAGCAGTGGAAGTATCAGGGGGCTCGACCAGCCCCAGCATTTT. Its translation: CASSGSIRGLDQPQHF.

The rearrangement uses TRBV5-1 and TRBJ1-1, with D unresolved. V dropped 4 bases and J dropped 0 bases, with 13 bases sitting between them. CDR3 length: 15 residues. Germline V CDR1 and CDR2: SGHRS, YFSETQ. This chain's CDR3 is CASSPKEGMNTEAFF. Written as DNA, the CDR3 is TGCGCCAGCAGCCCAAAGGAGGGCATGAACACTGAAGCTTTCTTT.

The chain combines TRBV4-2 with TRBJ2-4; 7 positions agree with TRBD1. Germline V gene data show CDR1 as LGHNA and CDR2 as YNFKEQ. Trimming cost V 0 bases and J 4 bases; bases outside gene matches: 3. There are 15 residues in the CDR3. The CDR3: CASSQDWTGKNIQYF. Here the CDR3 DNA reads TGTGCCAGCAGCCAAGATTGGACAGGTAAAAACATTCAGTACTTC.

J is TRBJ1-2 and V is TRBV6-1; no clear D gene. The CDR3 has 14 residues. With 8 bases removed from V and 4 bases from J, the gap between germline ends came to 17 bases. The V gene's germline CDR1 is MNHNS and CDR2 SASEGT. As DNA, the CDR3 is TGTGCCAGCTTACCCCGGGAGGTTTTCTATGGCTACACCTTC. Translation: CASLPREVFYGYTF.

This chain connects TRBV2 to TRBJ2-7, with D maybe TRBD2 (5 bases). There are 12 residues in the CDR3. Germline-derived CDR1 and CDR2 are SNHLY and FYNNEI. Trimming shortened V by 10 bases and J by 4 bases, and 14 bases separated the two germline ends. The CDR3 DNA follows: TGTGCCAAGCGGATGAACGCTTACGAGCAGTACTTC. Encoded protein: CAKRMNAYEQYF.

The V and J genes are TRBV5-1 and TRBJ2-2, with a weak D call TRBD1 (7 bases). The germline V gene has CDR1 SGHRS and CDR2 YFSETQ. V gave up 7 bases and J gave up 7 bases, with 17 bases separating them. The CDR3 sequence is 14 residues long. CDR3 sequence reads: CASAYRQGGGELFF. As DNA, the CDR3 is TGCGCCAGCGCCTACCGACAGGGAGGCGGGGAGCTGTTTTTT.

This clone is a singleton in its sample. V usage is TRBV30 and J usage is TRBJ2-2; D might be TRBD2 (6 bases). CDR1 is GTSNPN and CDR2 is SVGIG in the germline V gene (reference sequence). The CDR3 spans 13 residues. Trimming removed 2 bases at V and 4 bases at J, with 8 bases between. Here the CDR3 reads CAWSSGVTGELFF. The CDR3 DNA reads TGTGCCTGGAGTTCGGGGGTCACCGGGGAGCTGTTTTTT.

The genes are TRBV27 and TRBJ2-7; D is possibly TRBD1 (5 bases). Trimming removed 3 bases at V and 3 bases at J, with 9 bases between. Germline CDR1 MNHEY, CDR2 SMNVEV (reference sequence). The CDR3 is 13 residues long. The CDR3 protein is CASSFGHLYEQYF. As DNA, the CDR3 is TGTGCCAGCAGTTTCGGACACCTCTACGAGCAGTACTTC.

The V and J genes are TRBV29-1 and TRBJ1-2; D is unresolved. Trimming shortened V by 5 bases and J by 5 bases, and 12 bases separated the two germline ends. The CDR3 runs 12 residues. Germline CDR1 is SQVTM and CDR2 is ANQGSEA. This chain's CDR3 is CSVPGLFYGYTF. DNA for the CDR3: TGCAGCGTTCCGGGTCTTTTTTATGGCTACACCTTC. The full variable domain, with the rest looked up from reference TRBV29-1 and TRBJ1-2, is SAVISQKPSRDICQRGTSLTIQCQVDSQVTMMFWYRQQPGQSLTLIATANQGSEATYESGFVIDKFPISRPNLTFSTLTVSNMSPEDSSIYLCSVPGLFYGYTFGSGTRLTVV.

The chain couples TRBV28 to TRBJ1-4; unclear D gene. The CDR3 length is 17 residues. The germline V gene has CDR1 MDHEN and CDR2 SYDVKM. Trimming left V 7 bases short and J 3 bases short, with 21 bases between. The DNA of the CDR3 is TGTGCCAGCAACGGTCTTCCCCTCAGGATAGCTAATGAAAAACTGTTTTTT. It encodes CASNGLPLRIANEKLFF.

The chain has TRBV6-6 and TRBJ2-7, with 10 bases fitting TRBD2. The V gene end was trimmed by 4 bases and the J gene end by 5 bases; junction bases not matched to a gene: 11. The CDR3 loop spans 16 amino acids. CDR1 MNHNY and CDR2 SVGAGI come from the germline V gene (reference sequence). CDR3 in DNA: TGTGCCAGCAGTTCCAGCCGGGCTAGCGGGAGAGACGAGCAGTACTTC. Translation gives CASSSSRASGRDEQYF.

This clone was detected once. The J gene is TRBJ1-1, the V gene TRBV5-1, with TRBD1 matching over 7 bases. The CDR3 is 16 amino acids. J gave up 0 bases and V 4 bases, and 9 bases lay outside the gene matches. Germline CDR1 and CDR2: SGHRS and YFSETQ. As DNA, the CDR3 is TGCGCCAGCAGCCGAACGGGACAGACAGTGAACACTGAAGCTTTCTTT. Its translation is CASSRTGQTVNTEAFF.

The J gene is TRBJ2-7, the V gene TRBV10-2, with D uncertain. This CDR3 has 13 amino acids. Germline CDR1 and CDR2: WSHSY and SAAADI. Trimming took off 6 bases at V and 4 bases at J, with 13 bases between the two ends. This CDR3 is CASSPGEFYEQYF. The CDR3 coding sequence is TGCGCCAGCAGCCCCGGAGAGTTTTACGAGCAGTACTTC.

The rearrangement links TRBV7-9 to TRBJ1-3, with 7 bases fitting TRBD1. The germline gives CDR1 SEHNR, CDR2 FQNEAQ (reference sequence). This CDR3 contains 15 residues. V shed 6 bases and J 4 bases; nucleotides not matched to a gene: 9. CDR3 nucleotide sequence: TGTGCCAGCAGACCTGACAGGGTAGAGGGAAACACCATATATTTT. The encoded protein is CASRPDRVEGNTIYF.